This T cell receptor (beta chain) appears in the sequencing data of a study of monozygotic twins with inflammatory bowel disease. General study findings and limits: Results did not support any single strong IBD-associated signal or clonotype.

UMIs that had a 6-nucleotide sample barcode were put in using template switching. TCRdb reprocessed the 5' RACE reads and reports one entry per CDR3 protein, with no DNA. The ten most abundant clones cover less than 2% of a sample with 85,000 to 110,000 distinct CDR3 sequences. On this clonotype itself: The antigen remains undetermined.

This CDR3 region has 15 residues. The germline gives CDR1 MNHNS, CDR2 SASEGT. This receptor was taken from a human donor with ulcerative colitis or Crohn's disease, or a healthy co-twin of an affected twin (not recorded which). Sequenced: blood. The chain carries TRBV6-1 and TRBJ1-2; TCRdb lists TRBD1, though no DNA is available to test this call. The CDR3 reads CASSGWDRGGIGYTF.